The rows below give T cell receptor beta chains drawn from one sample of a study of OX40 agonist ivuxolimab in advanced cancers. Generated by immunoSEQ multiplex PCR, the TCRdb table keeps only in-frame clones and is missing some. The sample shows tens of thousands of clones, 86% of them seen only once. The specimen comprised CD4+ or CD8+ T cells sorted from blood, sampled in a trial of the OX40 agonist ivuxolimab. Source of these receptors: an adult with an advanced solid tumor such as melanoma, head and neck, liver or kidney cancer. Each CDR3 is given with its conserved first and last residue. D genes are given only for firm matches. Clone size appears in some rows only: once, few, many, or a class for an expanded clone.

CDR3	DNA	J	D	size	V
CATSRAQLLNEQYF	TGTGCCACCAGCAGAGCACAGCTCCTAAACGAGCAGTACTTC	TRBJ2-7	.	.	TRBV15
CASSLYPGFGYTF	TGTGCCAGCAGTTTATATCCAGGGTTTGGCTACACCTTC	TRBJ1-2	.	.	TRBV27
CASRDGTSGIYEQFF	TGTGCCAGTAGGGACGGGACTAGCGGGATCTATGAGCAGTTCTTC	TRBJ2-1	TRBD2	.	TRBV19
CASISSPSGNNEQFF	TGTGCCAGCATCTCTTCGCCTAGCGGAAACAATGAGCAGTTCTTC	TRBJ2-1	TRBD2	.	TRBV7-2
CASSLWGNTEAFF	TGTGCCAGCAGCTTGTGGGGAAACACTGAAGCTTTCTTT	TRBJ1-1	.	few	TRBV28
CASQDSQGYTF	TGTGCCAGCCAGGACAGCCAGGGCTACACCTTC	TRBJ1-2	.	.	TRBV6-5
CASRRTGDGNTIYF	TGTGCCAGCAGACGGACAGGGGATGGAAACACCATATATTTT	TRBJ1-3	TRBD1	.	TRBV2
CASSPTEYTEAFF	TGTGCCAGCTCACCAACAGAGTACACTGAAGCTTTCTTT	TRBJ1-1	.	.	TRBV18
CASSFGGPEAFF	TGTGCCAGCAGCTTCGGGGGGCCTGAAGCTTTCTTT	TRBJ1-1	.	.	TRBV5-4
CASSEVARGPNLGTQYF	TGTGCCAGCAGTGAAGTAGCGAGGGGACCAAACTTGGGTACGCAGTATTTT	TRBJ2-3	.	.	TRBV2
CASSLASGVYNEQFF	TGTGCCAGCAGCTTAGCTAGCGGGGTCTACAATGAGCAGTTCTTC	TRBJ2-1	TRBD2	.	TRBV7-6
CASSVFTSGAGDTQYF	TGTGCCAGCAGTGTATTTACTAGCGGGGCGGGAGATACGCAGTATTTT	TRBJ2-3	TRBD2	.	TRBV6-1
CASSLRTDYGYTF	TGTGCCAGCAGCTTGAGGACAGACTATGGCTACACCTTC	TRBJ1-2	.	.	TRBV5-8
CASSQAGGGGTEAFF	TGCGCCAGCAGCCAAGCGGGTGGGGGGGGCACTGAAGCTTTCTTT	TRBJ1-1	.	.	TRBV4-1
CASSLPTSTGDLGYTF	TGTGCCAGCAGCTTACCCACCTCTACAGGGGATCTTGGCTACACCTTC	TRBJ1-2	TRBD1	.	TRBV7-9
CASSVGGRNQPQHF	TGTGCCAGCAGCGTAGGGGGGAGAAATCAGCCCCAGCATTTT	TRBJ1-5	.	once	TRBV9
CASSQESWGYNEQFF	TGTGCCAGCAGCCAAGAGAGTTGGGGGTACAATGAGCAGTTCTTC	TRBJ2-1	.	.	TRBV14
CASSPWDIGPTEAFF	TGTGCCAGCAGCCCCTGGGACATTGGGCCCACTGAAGCTTTCTTT	TRBJ1-1	.	.	TRBV7-9
CASSEGETQYF	TGTGCCAGCAGTGAGGGGGAGACCCAGTACTTC	TRBJ2-5	.	.	TRBV25-1
CASSPATSSAETQYF	TGTGCCAGCAGTCCGGCGACTAGTTCGGCTGAGACCCAGTACTTC	TRBJ2-5	.	once	TRBV28
CASSDDPRGYGYTF	TGTGCCAGCAGTGACGACCCTAGGGGCTATGGCTACACCTTC	TRBJ1-2	.	.	TRBV27
CASGSSRDNNSPLHF	TGTGCCAGCGGTTCTAGCAGGGACAATAATTCACCCCTCCACTTT	TRBJ1-6	.	.	TRBV2
CAWSSGDSYGYTF	TGTGCCTGGAGTTCCGGGGATTCCTATGGCTACACCTTC	TRBJ1-2	.	.	TRBV30
CASSWSTETQYF	TGTGCCAGCAGCTGGTCGACGGAGACCCAGTACTTC	TRBJ2-5	.	.	TRBV7-6
CASSGDRTVYIETQYF	TGTGCCAGCAGCGGCGACAGGACAGTATATATCGAGACCCAGTACTTC	TRBJ2-5	.	.	TRBV7-9
CASSPGQPYEQYF	TGTGCCAGCAGTCCCGGACAGCCCTACGAGCAGTACTTC	TRBJ2-7	.	.	TRBV6-5
CASSEAHPVSGYTF	TGTGCCAGCAGTGAAGCGCATCCAGTTTCTGGCTACACCTTC	TRBJ1-2	.	.	TRBV2
CATSGGKVHGYTF	TGCGCCACGTCCGGGGGGAAGGTTCATGGCTACACCTTC	TRBJ1-2	.	.	TRBV4-1